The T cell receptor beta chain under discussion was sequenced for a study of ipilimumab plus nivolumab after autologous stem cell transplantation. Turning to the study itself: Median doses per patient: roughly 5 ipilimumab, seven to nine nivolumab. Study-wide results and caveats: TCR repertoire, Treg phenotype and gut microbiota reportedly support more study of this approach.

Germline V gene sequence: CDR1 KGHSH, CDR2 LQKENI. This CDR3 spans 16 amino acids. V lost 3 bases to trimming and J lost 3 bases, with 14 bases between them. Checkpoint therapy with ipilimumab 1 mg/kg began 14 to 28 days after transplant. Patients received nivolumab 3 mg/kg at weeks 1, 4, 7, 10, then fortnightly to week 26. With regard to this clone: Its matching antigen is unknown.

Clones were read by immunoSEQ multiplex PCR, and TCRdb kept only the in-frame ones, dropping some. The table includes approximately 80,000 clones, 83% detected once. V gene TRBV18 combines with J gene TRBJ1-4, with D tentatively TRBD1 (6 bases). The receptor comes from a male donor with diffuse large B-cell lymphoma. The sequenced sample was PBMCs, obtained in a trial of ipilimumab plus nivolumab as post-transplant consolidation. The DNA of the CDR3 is TGTGCCAGCTCACCGGGCAGGGGCTTCGCTAATGAAAAACTGTTTTTT. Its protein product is CASSPGRGFANEKLFF.